This TCR beta chain originates from a study of cytomegalovirus exposure and HLA in healthy donors. The CDR3 consists of 13 residues. V dropped 3 bases and J dropped 9 bases, with 16 bases sitting between them. Germline V lookup: CDR1 SGHRS, CDR2 YFSETQ. The table lists this clone with a few counts. Researchers ran the PCR with 60 Vbeta and 13 Jbeta primers. Sequencing was performed with immunoSEQ multiplex PCR; in TCRdb, only in-frame clones are kept and a portion is missing. This table holds over 90,000 clones, 65% to 75% found once. The rearrangement joins TRBV5-1 to TRBJ2-7; possibly TRBD2 for D (7 bases). This sequence originates from a female donor in good health and CMV-seropositive. The sequenced sample was PBMCs. Here the CDR3 reads CASSWNRAGVQYF. The CDR3 nucleotides read TGCGCCAGCAGCTGGAACAGGGCGGGGGTGCAGTACTTC.